This TCR beta chain was captured in a study of Ad26.COV2.S vaccination and SARS-CoV-2 variants. Overall study: Into the muscle, Ad26.COV2.S was dosed once or twice, 56 days apart.

This clone was observed a handful of times. The antigen is unknown. Trimming removed 5 bases from V and 0 bases from J, with 4 bases in between. CDR3 length: 12 residues. Germline V gene sequence: CDR1 SNHLY, CDR2 FYNNEI. Study observations and caveats: An underestimation of total T cell responses may have resulted from the TCR breadth and depth analyses.

As to treatment: around 19 received Ad26.COV2.S at low or high dose, single or two shots; 5 received placebo; per-sample allocation not given. Samples were taken on day 63 after the first vaccine or placebo injection. Boston supplied an adult donor aged 18-55 years. TCRdb's table, derived via immunoSEQ multiplex PCR, lists solely in-frame clones and lacks some. The sample shows around 400,000 clones, 80% to 90% of them seen only once. The chain carries TRBV2 and TRBJ2-5; D is ambiguous. The receptor's source is a person aged 18 to 59 who received the Ad26.COV2.S COVID-19 vaccine or a placebo. The sequencing here drew on peripheral blood, taken in a trial of Ad26.COV2.S vaccine versus placebo. CDR3 in amino acids: CASSYNQETQYF. The CDR3, as DNA: TGTGCCAGCAGTTACAACCAAGAGACCCAGTACTTC.